This T cell receptor beta chain was recorded in a study of siplizumab effects on memory and regulatory T cells. Findings and limits, study-wide: Sequences below about 10^-5 frequency were poorly captured. As a result, only a minor fraction of alloreactive clones mapped to unstimulated subsets. It seemed that naive T cells were more diverse than memory cells and were major contributors to the alloresponse. In roughly 75-95% of proliferating CD4+ or CD8+ clones, a naive or memory phenotype could not be assigned. Proliferating siplizumab-culture Tregs lacked confirmation of suppressive function.

The data were produced by immunoSEQ multiplex PCR, yet TCRdb's version contains in-frame clones alone and is incomplete. The top ten clones hold roughly 29% of a sample with tens of thousands of clones, about 90% of them seen once. To note about this clone: Its antigen is as yet unknown.

The sequenced material came from CD8+ T cells sorted from blood. This TCR derives from a human donor in good health.

CDR3 loop: CSVGGASYMNTEAFF. The DNA of the CDR3 is TGCAGCGTTGGGGGGGCCTCATACATGAACACTGAAGCTTTCTTT. The chain joins TRBV29-1 to TRBJ1-1; possible D gene TRBD1, 6 bases. The CDR3 loop spans 15 amino acids. Trimming pared 4 bases from V and 0 bases from J, leaving 15 bases between. Per germline, CDR1 SQVTM and CDR2 ANQGSEA.